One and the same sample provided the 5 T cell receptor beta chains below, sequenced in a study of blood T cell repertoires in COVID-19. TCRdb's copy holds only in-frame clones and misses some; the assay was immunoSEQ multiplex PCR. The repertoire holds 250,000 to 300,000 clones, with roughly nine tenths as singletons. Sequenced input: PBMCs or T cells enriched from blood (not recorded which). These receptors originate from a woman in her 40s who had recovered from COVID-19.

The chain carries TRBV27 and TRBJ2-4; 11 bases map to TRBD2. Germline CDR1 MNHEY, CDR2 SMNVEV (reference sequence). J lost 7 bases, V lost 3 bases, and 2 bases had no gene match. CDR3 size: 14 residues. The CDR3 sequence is CASSLGLAANIQYF. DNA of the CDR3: TGTGCCAGCAGTTTGGGACTAGCGGCCAACATTCAGTACTTC.

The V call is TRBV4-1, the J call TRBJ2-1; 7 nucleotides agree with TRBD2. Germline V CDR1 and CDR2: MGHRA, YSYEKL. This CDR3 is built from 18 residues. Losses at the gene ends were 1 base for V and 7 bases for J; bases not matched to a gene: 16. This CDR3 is CASSQGPGGLAGFNEQFF. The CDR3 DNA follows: TGCGCCAGCAGCCAAGGGCCGGGGGGATTAGCGGGTTTTAATGAGCAGTTCTTC.

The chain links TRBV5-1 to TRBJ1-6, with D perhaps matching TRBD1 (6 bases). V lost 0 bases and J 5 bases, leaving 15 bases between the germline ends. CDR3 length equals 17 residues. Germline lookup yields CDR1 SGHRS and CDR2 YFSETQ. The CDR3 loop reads CASSLGRGGNNNSPLHF. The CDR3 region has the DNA TGCGCCAGCAGCTTGGGAAGGGGGGGAAATAATAATTCACCCCTCCACTTT.

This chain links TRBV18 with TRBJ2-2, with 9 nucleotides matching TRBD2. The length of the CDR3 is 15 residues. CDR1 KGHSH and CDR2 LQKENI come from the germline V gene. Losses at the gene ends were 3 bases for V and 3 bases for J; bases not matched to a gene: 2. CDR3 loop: CASSPPSGDTGELFF. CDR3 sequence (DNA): TGTGCCAGCTCACCCCCTAGCGGGGACACCGGGGAGCTGTTTTTT.

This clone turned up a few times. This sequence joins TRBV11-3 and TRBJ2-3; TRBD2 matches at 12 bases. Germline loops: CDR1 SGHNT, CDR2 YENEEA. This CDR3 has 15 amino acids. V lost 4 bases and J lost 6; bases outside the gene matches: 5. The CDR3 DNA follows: TGTGCCAGCAGCTCCGGACTAGCGGGGACTGATACGCAGTATTTT. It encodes CASSSGLAGTDTQYF.